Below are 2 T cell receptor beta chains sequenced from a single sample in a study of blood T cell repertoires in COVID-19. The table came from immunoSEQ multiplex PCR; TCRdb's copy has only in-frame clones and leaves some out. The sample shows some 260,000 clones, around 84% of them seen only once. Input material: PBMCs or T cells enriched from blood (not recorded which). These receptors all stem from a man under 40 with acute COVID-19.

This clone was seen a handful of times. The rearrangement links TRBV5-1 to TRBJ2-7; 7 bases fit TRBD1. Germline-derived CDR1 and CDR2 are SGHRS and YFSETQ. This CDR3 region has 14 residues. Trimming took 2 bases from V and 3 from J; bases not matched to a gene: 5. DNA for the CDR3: TGCGCCAGCAGCTTCCGACAGGGTGGCTACGAGCAGTACGTC. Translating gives CASSFRQGGYEQYV.

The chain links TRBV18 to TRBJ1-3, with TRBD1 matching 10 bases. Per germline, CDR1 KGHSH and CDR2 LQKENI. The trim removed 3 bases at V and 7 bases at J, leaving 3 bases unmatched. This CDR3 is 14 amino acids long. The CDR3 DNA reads TGTGCCAGCTCACCGGGACAGGGGCCGAACACCATATATTTT. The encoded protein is CASSPGQGPNTIYF.